This T cell receptor beta chain was identified during a study of shared clonotypes between healthy human individuals (dated by TCRdb to about 2020). About the study as a whole: A few men and a couple of women, aged 18 to 49 years, made up the cohort. For each donor, CD4 naive and CD4 memory were each run on three plates, CD8 naive on two plates, and CD8 memory on one plate. To estimate repertoire size and how much clonotype sharing occurs between individuals, the study deeply sequenced the blood TCR repertoires of roughly 5 healthy adults. To increase sequencing depth and limit assay-specific biases, different laboratories used diverse techniques to prepare libraries and sequence TCR repertoires. Per donor, leukapheresis produced somewhere between about 0.94 and 9.5 billion PBMCs. Broader findings and caveats from the paper: Only blood was sampled, and tissue TCR repertoires likely differ from those in blood. Clonotypes shared by all four sorted-subset donors showed higher generation probabilities than non-shared clonotypes. When a handful of donors were compared, the shared fraction of clonotypes was about 5.2% for naive CD4, less than 4% for naive CD8, 2% to 2.5% for memory CD4, and less than 0.5% for memory CD8. Larger estimated clonotype richness was generally found for naive subsets than for memory subsets. Because the study included a small number of donors, the genetic and exposure-history diversity represented was limited. Based on pairwise subsampling, the degree of clonotype sharing among donors was expected to be affected by sequencing depth. Incomplete sequencing was indicated by rarefaction of sorted-subset datasets, despite the large sequencing depth.

Healthy HIV-negative adults with no recently reported acute infections or vaccinations were included as donors. Every donor was a Caucasian adult residing in Nashville, Tennessee, USA. Magnetic negative selection was used to enrich CD4+ T cells, after which naive cells were positively selected on CD45RA and the negative fraction became the memory subset. Blood was obtained by leukapheresis, after which PBMCs were separated by Ficoll-Histopaque density gradient centrifugation and cryopreserved in liquid nitrogen vapor phase. Purity and quantity of every magnetically sorted T cell population were checked by analytical flow cytometry. Genomic DNA was isolated from every sorted fraction and measured by UV absorbance on a Nanodrop 2000c. TCR CDR3 regions were amplified from genomic DNA by multiplex PCR using the deep immunoSEQ assay. For each cell subset, the extracted genomic DNA was distributed evenly across all wells of several immunoSEQ 96-well plates, and each plate served as one replicate. For sorted subsets, around 0.2 ug genomic DNA, equal to 30,000 or so T cell genomes, was loaded into each replicate PCR. Purified libraries were measured with a Qubit 3.0 fluorometer, size-checked on a Bioanalyzer 2100, and measured again with the KAPA Library Quantification kit. Every immunoSEQ 96-well plate was sequenced on a dedicated single-read 150-cycle Illumina NextSeq 550 flow cell. Per the authors' processing: Because the immunoSEQ output included only junctional sequences and no quality scores, the filtering could not be the same as the filtering used for full-length reads. Sequences were annotated with PyIR, a Python wrapper for IgBLAST v1.9, and V/J genes and CDR3 were assigned using IMGT germline references. Reads with weak V/J assignments (E-value above 1e-6), missing CDR3, stop codons, out-of-frame junctions, or ambiguous translated residues were removed. V3J clonotypes were defined by identical inferred V gene, J gene, and CDR3 amino acid sequence. To compute the percentage overlap between repertoires, the number of shared unique clonotypes was divided by the size of the smaller repertoire. RTK rarefaction, the Chao1 estimator, and Recon v2.1 estimates of unobserved clonotypes were used to assess repertoire richness. Generation probabilities for all TCRbeta clonotypes obtained by the gDNA method from several donors were computed using OLGA. Here the immuneACCESS table is served through TCRdb, limited to in-frame sequences with V and J called. Missing clones are a known gap in these copies; in checked studies unresolved V genes cover under half, and the rest lacks a known reason. The DNA gave D and trimming, while V, J and clone size come from that table. The sample table contains some 500,000 clones; only one count was recorded for around 96% of them. The ten largest clones take up 0.055% to 0.075% of the sample.

In the case of this clone: The target of this receptor is not known. No base-level quality is on record; no much larger clone is a single base apart.

The sequenced material came from naive CD4+ T cells sorted from blood. The cell subset or site label for this specimen denotes: CD45RA+ positively selected. The receptor was isolated from a woman in her twenties or thirties in good health.

The sequence in DNA is TGTGCCAGCAGTTACCACGGACAGGGGGCTAACTATGGCTACACCTTC. It translates to CASSYHGQGANYGYTF. The rearrangement combines TRBV6-5 with TRBJ1-2; TRBD1 aligns with 10 central bases. Including cysteine and phenylalanine, the CDR3 has 16 amino acids. The entry retains the CDR3 DNA only, 48 bases that are in frame from base 1. Trimming accounts for 2 bases at V and 0 bases at J, while the number of junction bases matched to no gene is 3. The germline V gene supplies CDR1 MNHEY and CDR2 SVGAGI.